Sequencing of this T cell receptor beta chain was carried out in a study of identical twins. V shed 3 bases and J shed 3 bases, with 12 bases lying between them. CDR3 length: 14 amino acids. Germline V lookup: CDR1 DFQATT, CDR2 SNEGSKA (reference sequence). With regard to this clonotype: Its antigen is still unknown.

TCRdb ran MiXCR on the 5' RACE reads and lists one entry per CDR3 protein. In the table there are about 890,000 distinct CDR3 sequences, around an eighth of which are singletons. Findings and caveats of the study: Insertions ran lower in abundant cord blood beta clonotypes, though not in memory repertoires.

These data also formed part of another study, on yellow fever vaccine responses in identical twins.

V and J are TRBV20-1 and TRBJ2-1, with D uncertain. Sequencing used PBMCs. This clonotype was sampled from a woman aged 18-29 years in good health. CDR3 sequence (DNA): TGCAGTGCTAGGCCGCTTCTCGTCTACAATGAGCAGTTCTTC. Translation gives CSARPLLVYNEQFF.